The sequence of this T cell receptor beta chain was determined in a study of beta chain features in type 1 diabetes. About the research overall: The patient and healthy donor groups were comparable for age, gender and cell yields.

The authors reverse transcribed all of the isolated RNA, so sequencing captured expressed TCRB transcripts. Assay used: immunoSEQ multiplex PCR; TCRdb lists only in-frame clones, some missing. The table has under 250,000 clones, about 14% seen once. Whole-study findings and limits: VDJ junctions from patients with type 1 diabetes contained fewer insertions and more deletions. In all four CD4+ subsets, TCRB CDR3 length was significantly, moderately reduced in type 1 diabetes.

The germline gives CDR1 MNHNS, CDR2 SASEGT. V shed 1 base and J shed 0 bases, with 13 bases lying between them. The CDR3 has 17 amino acids. Concerning this clone itself: What it binds is not known.

This rearrangement joins TRBV6-1 to TRBJ2-4; D is perhaps TRBD1 (6 bases). The sequenced sample consisted of naive CD4+ T cells from blood. The receptor was isolated from a man aged 25 to 40 with type 1 diabetes. The CDR3 region is CASSEVSQGIAKNIQYF. DNA of the CDR3: TGTGCCAGCAGTGAAGTATCTCAGGGGATAGCCAAAAACATTCAGTACTTC.